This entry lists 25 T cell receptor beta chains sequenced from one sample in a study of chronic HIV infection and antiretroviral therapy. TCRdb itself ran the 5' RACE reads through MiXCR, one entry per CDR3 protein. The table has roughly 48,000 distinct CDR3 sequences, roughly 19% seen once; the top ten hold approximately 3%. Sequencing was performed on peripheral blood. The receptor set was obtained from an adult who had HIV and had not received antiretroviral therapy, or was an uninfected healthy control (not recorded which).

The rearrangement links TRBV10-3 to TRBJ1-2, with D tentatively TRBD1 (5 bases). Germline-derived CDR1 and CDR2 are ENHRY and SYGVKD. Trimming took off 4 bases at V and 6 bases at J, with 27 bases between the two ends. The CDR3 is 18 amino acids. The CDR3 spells CAISGAYSRLGIRDGYTF. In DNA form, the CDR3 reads TGTGCCATCAGTGGCGCATACTCCCGGTTGGGGATCAGGGATGGCTACACCTTC.

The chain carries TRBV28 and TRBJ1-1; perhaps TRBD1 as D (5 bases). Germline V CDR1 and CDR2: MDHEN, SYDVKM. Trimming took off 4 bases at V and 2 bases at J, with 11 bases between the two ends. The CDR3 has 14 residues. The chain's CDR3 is CASSSKRGNTEAFF. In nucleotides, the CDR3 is TGTGCCAGCAGTTCAAAGAGGGGCAACACTGAAGCTTTCTTT. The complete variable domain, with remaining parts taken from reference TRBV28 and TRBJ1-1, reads DVKVTQSSRYLVKRTGEKVFLECVQDMDHENMFWYRQDPGLGLRLIYFSYDVKMKEKGDIPEGYSVSREKKERFSLILESASTNQTSMYLCASSSKRGNTEAFFGQGTRLTVV.

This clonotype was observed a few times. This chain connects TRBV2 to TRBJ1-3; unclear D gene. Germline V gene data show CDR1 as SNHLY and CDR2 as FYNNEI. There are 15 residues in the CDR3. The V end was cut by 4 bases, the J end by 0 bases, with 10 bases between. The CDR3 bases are TGTGCCAGCAGTGCCGGCAGGCCCTCTGGAAACACCATATATTTT. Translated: CASSAGRPSGNTIYF.

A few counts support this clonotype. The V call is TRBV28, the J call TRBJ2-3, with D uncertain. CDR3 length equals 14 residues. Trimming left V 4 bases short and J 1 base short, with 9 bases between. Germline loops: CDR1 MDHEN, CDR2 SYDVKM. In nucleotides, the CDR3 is TGTGCCAGCAGTTCAGTGACTGGCACAGATACGCAGTATTTT. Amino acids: CASSSVTGTDTQYF.

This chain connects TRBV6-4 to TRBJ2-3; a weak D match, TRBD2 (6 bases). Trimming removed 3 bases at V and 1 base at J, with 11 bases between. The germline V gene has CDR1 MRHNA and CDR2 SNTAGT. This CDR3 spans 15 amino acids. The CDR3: CASSERIAGTDTQYF. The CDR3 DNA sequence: TGTGCCAGCAGTGAGCGTATAGCGGGCACAGATACGCAGTATTTT.

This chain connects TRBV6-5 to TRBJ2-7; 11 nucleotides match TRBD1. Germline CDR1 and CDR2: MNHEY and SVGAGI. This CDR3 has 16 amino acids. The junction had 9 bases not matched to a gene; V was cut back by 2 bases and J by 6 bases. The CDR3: CASSYPSGTGGTEQYF. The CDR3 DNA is TGTGCCAGCAGTTACCCTTCCGGGACAGGGGGTACCGAGCAGTACTTC.

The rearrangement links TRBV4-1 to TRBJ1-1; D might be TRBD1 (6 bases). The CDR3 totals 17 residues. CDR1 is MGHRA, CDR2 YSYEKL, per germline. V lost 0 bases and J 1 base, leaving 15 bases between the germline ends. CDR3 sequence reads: CASSQEGWGAANTEAFF. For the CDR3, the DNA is TGCGCCAGCAGCCAAGAAGGGTGGGGGGCAGCGAACACTGAAGCTTTCTTT.

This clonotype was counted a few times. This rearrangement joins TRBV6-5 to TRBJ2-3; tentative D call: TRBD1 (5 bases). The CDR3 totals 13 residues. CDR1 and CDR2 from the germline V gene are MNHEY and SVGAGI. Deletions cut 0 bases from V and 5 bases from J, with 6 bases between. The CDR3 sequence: CASSYSGVDTQYF. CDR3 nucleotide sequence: TGTGCCAGCAGTTACTCAGGGGTAGATACGCAGTATTTT.

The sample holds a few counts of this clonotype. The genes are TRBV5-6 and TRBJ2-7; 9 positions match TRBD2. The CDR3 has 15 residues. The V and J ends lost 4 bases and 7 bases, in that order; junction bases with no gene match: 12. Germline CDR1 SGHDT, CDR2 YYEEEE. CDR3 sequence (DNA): TGTGCCAGCAGCCGTCGGAGTAGCGGGAGCGGTGAGCAGTACTTC. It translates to CASSRRSSGSGEQYF.

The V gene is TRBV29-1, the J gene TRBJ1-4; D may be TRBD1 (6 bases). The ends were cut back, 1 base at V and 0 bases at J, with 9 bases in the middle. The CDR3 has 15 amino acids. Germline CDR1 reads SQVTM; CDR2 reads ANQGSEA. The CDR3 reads CSVEGRQATNEKLFF. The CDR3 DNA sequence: TGCAGCGTTGAAGGTCGACAGGCAACTAATGAAAAACTGTTTTTT.

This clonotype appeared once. The CDR3 DNA sequence: TGCAGCGTTGGTGAAGGGGGGTTCAGTCAGCCCCAGCATTTT. It codes for CSVGEGGFSQPQHF. The rearrangement joins TRBV29-1 to TRBJ1-5; the D gene is possibly TRBD1 (6 bases). Trimming pared 4 bases from V and 6 bases from J, leaving 16 bases between. Germline V gives CDR1 SQVTM, CDR2 ANQGSEA. CDR3 length equals 14 residues.

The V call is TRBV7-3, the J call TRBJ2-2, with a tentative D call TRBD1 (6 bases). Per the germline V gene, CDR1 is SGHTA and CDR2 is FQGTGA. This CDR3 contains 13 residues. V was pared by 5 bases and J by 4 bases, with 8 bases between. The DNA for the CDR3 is TGTGCCAGCAGCCCAGGGGTCACCGGGGAGCTGTTTTTT. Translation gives CASSPGVTGELFF.

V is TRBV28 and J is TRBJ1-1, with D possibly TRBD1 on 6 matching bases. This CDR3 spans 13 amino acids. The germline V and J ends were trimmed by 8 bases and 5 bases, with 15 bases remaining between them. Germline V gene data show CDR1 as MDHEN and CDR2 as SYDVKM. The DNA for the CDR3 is TGTGCCAGCTTACCGGGGGCAAGGACTGAAGCTTTCTTT. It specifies CASLPGARTEAFF.

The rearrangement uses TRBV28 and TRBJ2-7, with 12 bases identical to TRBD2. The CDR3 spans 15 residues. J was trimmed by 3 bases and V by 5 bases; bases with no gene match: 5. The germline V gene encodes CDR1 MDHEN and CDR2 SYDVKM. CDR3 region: CASSLETSGSYEQYF. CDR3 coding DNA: TGTGCCAGCAGTCTGGAGACTAGCGGGAGCTACGAGCAGTACTTC.

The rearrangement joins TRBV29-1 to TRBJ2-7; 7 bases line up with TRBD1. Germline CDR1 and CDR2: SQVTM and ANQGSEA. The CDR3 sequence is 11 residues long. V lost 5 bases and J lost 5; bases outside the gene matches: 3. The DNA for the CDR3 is TGCAGCGTTCTAGGGGGCCACGAGCAGTACTTC. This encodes CSVLGGHEQYF.

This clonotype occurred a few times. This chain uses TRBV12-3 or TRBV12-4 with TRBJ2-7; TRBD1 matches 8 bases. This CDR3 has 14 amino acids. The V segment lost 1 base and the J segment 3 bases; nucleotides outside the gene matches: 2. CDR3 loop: CASSLGTGNYEQYF. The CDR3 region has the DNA TGTGCCAGCAGTTTAGGGACAGGGAACTACGAGCAGTACTTC.

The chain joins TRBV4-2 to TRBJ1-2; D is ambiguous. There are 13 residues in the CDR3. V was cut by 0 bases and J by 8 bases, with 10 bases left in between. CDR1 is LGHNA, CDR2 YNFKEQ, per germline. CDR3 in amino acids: CASSQEISGGYTF. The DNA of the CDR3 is TGTGCCAGCAGCCAAGAAATAAGTGGAGGCTACACCTTC.

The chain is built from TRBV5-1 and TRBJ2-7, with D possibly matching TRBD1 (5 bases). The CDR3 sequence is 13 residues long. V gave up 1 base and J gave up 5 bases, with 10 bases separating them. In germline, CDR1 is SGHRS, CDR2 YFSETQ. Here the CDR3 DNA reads TGCGCCAGCAGCTTGCAGGGTATCGACGAGCAGTACTTC. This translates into CASSLQGIDEQYF.

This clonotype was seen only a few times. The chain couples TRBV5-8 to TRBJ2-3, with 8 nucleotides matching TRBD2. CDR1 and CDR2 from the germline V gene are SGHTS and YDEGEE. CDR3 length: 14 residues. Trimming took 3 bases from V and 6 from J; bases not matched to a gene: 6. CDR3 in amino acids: CASSYGGRSDTQYF. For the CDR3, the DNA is TGTGCCAGCAGCTATGGCGGGAGGAGTGATACGCAGTATTTT.

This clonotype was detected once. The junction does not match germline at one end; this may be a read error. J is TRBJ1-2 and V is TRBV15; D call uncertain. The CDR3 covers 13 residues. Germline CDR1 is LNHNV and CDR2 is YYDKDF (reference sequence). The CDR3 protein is CATSRAGFYGCTF. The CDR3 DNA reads TGTGCCACCAGCAGAGCGGGATTCTATGGCTGCACCTTC.

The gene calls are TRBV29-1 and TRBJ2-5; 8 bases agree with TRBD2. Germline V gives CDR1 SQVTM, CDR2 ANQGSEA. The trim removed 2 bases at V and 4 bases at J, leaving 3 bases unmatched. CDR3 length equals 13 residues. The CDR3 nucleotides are TGCAGCGTTGAACGGGGGGGCACAGAGACCCAGTACTTC. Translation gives CSVERGGTETQYF.

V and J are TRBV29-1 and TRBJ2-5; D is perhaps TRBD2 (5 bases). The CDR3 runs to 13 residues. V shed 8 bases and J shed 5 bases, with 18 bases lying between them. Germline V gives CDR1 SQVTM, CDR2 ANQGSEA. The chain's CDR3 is CSTRRAPGETQYF. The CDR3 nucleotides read TGCAGCACCCGCCGGGCTCCGGGGGAGACCCAGTACTTC.

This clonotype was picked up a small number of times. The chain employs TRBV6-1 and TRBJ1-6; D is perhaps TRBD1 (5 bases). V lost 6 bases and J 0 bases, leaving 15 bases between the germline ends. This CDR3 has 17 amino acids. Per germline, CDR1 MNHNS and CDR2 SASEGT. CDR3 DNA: TGTGCCAGCAGCTGGGACGGCCTTAGCTCCTATAATTCACCCCTCCACTTT. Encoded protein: CASSWDGLSSYNSPLHF.

This CDR3 reads CASSLVRGLSSTGELFF. The DNA for the CDR3 is TGTGCCAGCAGTTTAGTTAGGGGCCTGTCGAGCACCGGGGAGCTGTTTTTT. The genes are TRBV28 and TRBJ2-2; tentative D call: TRBD1 (5 bases). Deletions cut 2 bases from V and 4 bases from J, with 17 bases between. This CDR3 has 17 residues. Germline CDR1 MDHEN, CDR2 SYDVKM.

CDR3 residues: CASSLFGGRNYGYTF. CDR3 bases: TGTGCCAGCAGTTTATTTGGGGGTAGGAACTATGGCTACACCTTC. This chain uses TRBV27 with TRBJ1-2; TRBD1 is a possible D gene (5 bases). The germline CDR1 and CDR2 sequences are MNHEY and SMNVEV (reference sequence). This CDR3 has 15 amino acids. V lost 1 base to trimming and J lost 2 bases, with 11 bases between them.